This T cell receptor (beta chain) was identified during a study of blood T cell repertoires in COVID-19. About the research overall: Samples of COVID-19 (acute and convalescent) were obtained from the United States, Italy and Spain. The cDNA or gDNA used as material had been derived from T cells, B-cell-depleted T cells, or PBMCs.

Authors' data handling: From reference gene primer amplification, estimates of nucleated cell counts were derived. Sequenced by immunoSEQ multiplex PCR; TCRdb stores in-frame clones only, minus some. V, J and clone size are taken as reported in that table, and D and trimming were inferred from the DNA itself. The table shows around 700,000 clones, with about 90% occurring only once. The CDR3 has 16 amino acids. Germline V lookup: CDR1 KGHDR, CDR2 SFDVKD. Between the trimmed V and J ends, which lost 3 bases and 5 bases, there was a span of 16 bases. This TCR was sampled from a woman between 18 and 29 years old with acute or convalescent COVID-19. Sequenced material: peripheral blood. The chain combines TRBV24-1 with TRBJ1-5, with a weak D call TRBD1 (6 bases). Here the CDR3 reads CATSDPAGGEYQPQHF. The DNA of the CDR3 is TGTGCCACCAGTGATCCTGCGGGGGGCGAGTATCAGCCCCAGCATTTT.